This T cell receptor (beta chain) comes out of a study of T cells in Graves' hyperthyroidism and ophthalmopathy. TCR beta CDR3 region amplification was performed from RNA transcripts. First-round RT-PCR targeting the TCR CDR3 was performed with the HTBI primer set. MiXCR, applied by TCRdb to the multiplex PCR reads, yields one record per CDR3 protein. This table holds 700,000 or so distinct CDR3 sequences, roughly 15% found once. Study observations and caveats: Blood held most thyroid clonotypes expanded above 0.001 frequency.

Details on this clonotype: Its specificity is unknown. A read error may explain this, as a much larger clone is one base away.

Absent ophthalmopathy progression within 18 months defined stable Graves' hyperthyroidism. Each diagnosis drew on symptoms, thyroxine, TRAb, thyroid ultrasound and orbital computed tomography findings. Sequences were obtained from blood. The sequence was collected from a man aged 18 to 29 with Graves' hyperthyroidism.

The CDR3 loop reads CASSPEGGICTEAFF. The CDR3 DNA reads as TGTGCCAGCAGCCCCGAGGGGGGTATATGCACTGAAGCTTTCTTT. The chain employs TRBV6-2 or TRBV6-3 and TRBJ1-1, with D perhaps matching TRBD1 (6 bases). V was cut by 6 bases and J by 4 bases, with 18 bases left in between. The CDR3 loop spans 15 amino acids. CDR1 and CDR2 from the germline V gene are MNHEY and SVGEGT.